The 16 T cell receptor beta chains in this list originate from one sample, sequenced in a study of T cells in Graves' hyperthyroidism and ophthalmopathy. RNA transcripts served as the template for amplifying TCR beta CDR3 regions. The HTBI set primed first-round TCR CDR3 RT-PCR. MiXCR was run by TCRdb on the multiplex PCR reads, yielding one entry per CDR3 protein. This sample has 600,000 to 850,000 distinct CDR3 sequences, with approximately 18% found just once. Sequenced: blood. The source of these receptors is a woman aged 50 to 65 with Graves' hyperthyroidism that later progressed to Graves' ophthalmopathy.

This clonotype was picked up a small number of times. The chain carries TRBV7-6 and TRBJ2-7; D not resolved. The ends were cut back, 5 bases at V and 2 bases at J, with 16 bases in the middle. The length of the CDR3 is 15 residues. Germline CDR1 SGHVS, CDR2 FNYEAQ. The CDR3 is CASSNEPRAPYEQYF. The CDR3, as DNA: TGTGCCAGCAGCAACGAGCCCCGGGCCCCCTACGAGCAGTACTTC. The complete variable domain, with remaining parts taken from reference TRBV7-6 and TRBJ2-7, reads GAGVSQSPRYKVTKRGQDVALRCDPISGHVSLYWYRQALGQGPEFLTYFNYEAQQDKSGLPNDRFSAERPEGSISTLTIQRTEQRDSAMYRCASSNEPRAPYEQYFGPGTRLTVT.

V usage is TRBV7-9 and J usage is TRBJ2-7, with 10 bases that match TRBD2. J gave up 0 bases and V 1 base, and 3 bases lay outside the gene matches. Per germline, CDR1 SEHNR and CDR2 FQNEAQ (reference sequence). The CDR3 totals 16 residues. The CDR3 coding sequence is TGTGCCAGCAGCTTAGATGGACTAGCGGCCTCCTACGAGCAGTACTTC. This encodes CASSLDGLAASYEQYF.

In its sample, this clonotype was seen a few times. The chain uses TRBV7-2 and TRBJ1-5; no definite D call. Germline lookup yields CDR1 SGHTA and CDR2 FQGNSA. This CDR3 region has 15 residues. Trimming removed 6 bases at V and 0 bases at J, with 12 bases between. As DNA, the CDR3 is TGTGCCAGCAGGGTTGACCCTTATAGCAATCAGCCCCAGCATTTT. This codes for CASRVDPYSNQPQHF.

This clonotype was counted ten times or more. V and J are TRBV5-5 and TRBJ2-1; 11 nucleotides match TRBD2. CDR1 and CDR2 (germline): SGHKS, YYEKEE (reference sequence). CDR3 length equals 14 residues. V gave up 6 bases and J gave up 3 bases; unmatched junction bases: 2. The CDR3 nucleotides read TGTGCCAGCAACCTAGCGGGGGGCTACAATGAGCAGTTCTTC. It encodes CASNLAGGYNEQFF.

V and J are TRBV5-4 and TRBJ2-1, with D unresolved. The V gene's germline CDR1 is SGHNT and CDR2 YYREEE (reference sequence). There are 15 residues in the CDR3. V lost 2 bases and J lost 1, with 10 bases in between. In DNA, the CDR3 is TGTGCCAGCAGCTTACGGACGTCGTCCTACAATGAGCAGTTCTTC. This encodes CASSLRTSSYNEQFF.

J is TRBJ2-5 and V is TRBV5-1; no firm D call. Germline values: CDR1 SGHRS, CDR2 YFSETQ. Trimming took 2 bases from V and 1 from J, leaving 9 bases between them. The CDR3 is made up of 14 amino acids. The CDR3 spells CASSFLTSQETQYF. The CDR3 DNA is TGCGCCAGCAGCTTTTTGACATCCCAAGAGACCCAGTACTTC. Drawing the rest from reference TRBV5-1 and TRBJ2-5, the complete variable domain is KAGVTQTPRYLIKTRGQQVTLSCSPISGHRSVSWYQQTPGQGLQFLFEYFSETQRNKGNFPGRFSGRQFSNSRSEMNVSTLELGDSALYLCASSFLTSQETQYFGPGTRLLVL.

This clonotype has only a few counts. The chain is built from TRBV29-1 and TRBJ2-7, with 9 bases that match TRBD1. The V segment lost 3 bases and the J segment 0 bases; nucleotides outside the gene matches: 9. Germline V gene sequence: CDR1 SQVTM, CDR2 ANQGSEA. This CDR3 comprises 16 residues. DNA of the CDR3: TGCAGCGTTGATGGTCGTGGGGGACAGGGCTCCTACGAGCAGTACTTC. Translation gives CSVDGRGGQGSYEQYF.

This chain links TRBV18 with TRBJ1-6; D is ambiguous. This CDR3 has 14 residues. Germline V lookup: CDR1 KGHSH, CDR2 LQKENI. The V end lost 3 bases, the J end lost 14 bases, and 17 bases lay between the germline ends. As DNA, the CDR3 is TGTGCCAGCTCACCTTCTGACACCGAACGGGCCCTCCACTTT. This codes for CASSPSDTERALHF.

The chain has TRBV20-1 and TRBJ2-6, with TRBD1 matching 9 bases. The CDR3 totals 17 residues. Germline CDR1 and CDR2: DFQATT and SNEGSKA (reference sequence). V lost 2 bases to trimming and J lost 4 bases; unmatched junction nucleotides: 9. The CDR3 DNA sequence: TGCAGTGCTAGAAGTCCCGGGACAGGGTCCGGGGCCAACGTCCTGACTTTC. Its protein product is CSARSPGTGSGANVLTF.

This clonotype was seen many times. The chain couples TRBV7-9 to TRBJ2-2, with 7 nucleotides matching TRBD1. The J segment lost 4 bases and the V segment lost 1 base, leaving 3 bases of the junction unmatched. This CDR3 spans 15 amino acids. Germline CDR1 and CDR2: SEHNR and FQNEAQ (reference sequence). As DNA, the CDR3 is TGTGCCAGCAGCTTAGGGACAGGACCCACCGGGGAGCTGTTTTTT. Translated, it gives CASSLGTGPTGELFF.

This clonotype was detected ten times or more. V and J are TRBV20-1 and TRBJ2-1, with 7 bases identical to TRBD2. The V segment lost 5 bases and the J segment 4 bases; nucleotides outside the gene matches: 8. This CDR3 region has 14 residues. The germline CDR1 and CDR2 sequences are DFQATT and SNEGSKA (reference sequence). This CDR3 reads CSASSAGIYNEQFF. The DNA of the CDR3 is TGCAGTGCTTCCTCAGCGGGGATATACAATGAGCAGTTCTTC.

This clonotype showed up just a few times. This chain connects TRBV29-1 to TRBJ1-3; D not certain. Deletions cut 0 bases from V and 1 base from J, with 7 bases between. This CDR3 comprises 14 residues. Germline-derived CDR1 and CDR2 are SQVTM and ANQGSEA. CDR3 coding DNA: TGCAGCGTTGAAGAGTCCACTTCTGGAAACACCATATATTTT. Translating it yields CSVEESTSGNTIYF. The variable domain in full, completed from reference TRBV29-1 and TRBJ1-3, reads SAVISQKPSRDICQRGTSLTIQCQVDSQVTMMFWYRQQPGQSLTLIATANQGSEATYESGFVIDKFPISRPNLTFSTLTVSNMSPEDSSIYLCSVEESTSGNTIYFGEGSWLTVV.

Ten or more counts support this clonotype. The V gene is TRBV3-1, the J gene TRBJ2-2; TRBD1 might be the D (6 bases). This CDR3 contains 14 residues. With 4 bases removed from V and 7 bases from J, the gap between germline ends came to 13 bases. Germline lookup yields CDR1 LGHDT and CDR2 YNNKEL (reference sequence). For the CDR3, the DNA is TGTGCCAGCAGCCGCCTACAGGGAAACGGGGAGCTGTTTTTT. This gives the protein CASSRLQGNGELFF.

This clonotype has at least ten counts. The CDR3 DNA reads TGTGCCAGCAGCTTTGATGGGGGGAACACCGGGGAGCTGTTTTTT. Translating gives CASSFDGGNTGELFF. The rearrangement links TRBV7-2 to TRBJ2-2; D possibly uses TRBD1 or TRBD2 (5 bases each). V was pared by 3 bases and J by 1 base, with 9 bases between. Germline V gene lookup returns CDR1 SGHTA and CDR2 FQGNSA. This CDR3 contains 15 residues.

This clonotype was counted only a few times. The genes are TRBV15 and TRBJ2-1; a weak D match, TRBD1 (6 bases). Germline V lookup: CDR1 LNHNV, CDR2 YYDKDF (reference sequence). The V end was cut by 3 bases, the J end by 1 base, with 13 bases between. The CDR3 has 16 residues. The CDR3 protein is CATSRDPGQSYNEQFF. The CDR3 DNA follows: TGTGCCACCAGCAGGGATCCGGGACAATCCTACAATGAGCAGTTCTTC.

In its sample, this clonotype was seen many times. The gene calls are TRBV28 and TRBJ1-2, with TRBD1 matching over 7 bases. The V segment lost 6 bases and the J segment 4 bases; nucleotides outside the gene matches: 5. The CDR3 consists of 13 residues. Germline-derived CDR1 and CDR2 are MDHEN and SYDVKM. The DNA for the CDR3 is TGTGCCAGCAGACGTGACAGGGCCTATGGCTACACCTTC. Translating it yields CASRRDRAYGYTF.